These 24 T cell receptor beta chains were all obtained from the same sample, sequenced in a study of cytomegalovirus exposure and HLA in healthy donors. 60 Vbeta and 13 Jbeta primers were used in PCR. Sequencing used immunoSEQ multiplex PCR; TCRdb keeps in-frame clones, though not all of them. Among roughly 100,000 clones listed, over 65% were seen once. Specimen: PBMCs. These receptors all stem from a middle-aged man in good health and CMV-seronegative.

The chain links TRBV7-2 to TRBJ2-3, with TRBD2 matching 10 bases. The length of the CDR3 is 18 residues. J lost 2 bases, V lost 2 bases, and 10 bases had no gene match. CDR1 and CDR2 (germline): SGHTA, FQGNSA. The CDR3 bases are TGTGCCAGCAGCTTACCCTTGACTAGCGGGTTGAACACAGATACGCAGTATTTT. This translates into CASSLPLTSGLNTDTQYF.

The chain has TRBV5-4 and TRBJ2-1, with D possibly being TRBD1 (6 bases). V was pared by 1 base and J by 2 bases, with 13 bases between. The CDR3 contains 16 residues. CDR1 and CDR2 (germline): SGHNT, YYREEE (reference sequence). The CDR3 DNA sequence: TGTGCCAGCAGCTTGAAGGGGGTTCGCGCCTACAATGAGCAGTTCTTC. Its protein is CASSLKGVRAYNEQFF.

The sample holds one count of this clone. This sequence joins TRBV5-1 and TRBJ2-1; D might be TRBD2 (5 bases). V shed 7 bases and J shed 7 bases, with 12 bases lying between them. The CDR3 has 12 amino acids. Germline V gives CDR1 SGHRS, CDR2 YFSETQ. The CDR3 nucleotides read TGCGCCAGCTCAGCGGATCTAAATGAGCAGTTCTTC. It yields the protein CASSADLNEQFF.

The genes are TRBV5-1 and TRBJ2-2; maybe TRBD1 (5 bases). V lost 3 bases to trimming and J lost 0 bases, with 6 bases between them. The CDR3 spans 14 residues. Germline V gives CDR1 SGHRS, CDR2 YFSETQ. The CDR3 bases are TGCGCCAGCAGCTCGACAGCGAACACCGGGGAGCTGTTTTTT. This gives the protein CASSSTANTGELFF.

V is TRBV7-9 and J is TRBJ2-5; the match to TRBD2 covers 15 bases. This CDR3 comprises 16 residues. The V segment lost 5 bases and the J segment 4 bases; nucleotides outside the gene matches: 5. Germline CDR1 is SEHNR and CDR2 is FQNEAQ (reference sequence). CDR3 nucleotides: TGTGCCAGCAGCCAGGGACTAGCGGGAGGAGCAGAGACCCAGTACTTC. This translates into CASSQGLAGGAETQYF.

This chain joins TRBV5-1 and TRBJ2-2; no firm D call. Germline V lookup: CDR1 SGHRS, CDR2 YFSETQ. The CDR3 has 15 amino acids. V was shortened by 0 bases and J by 0 bases, with 6 bases between the two germline ends. This chain's CDR3 is CASSLASSNTGELFF. For the CDR3, the DNA is TGCGCCAGCAGCTTGGCCAGTTCGAACACCGGGGAGCTGTTTTTT.

The chain is built from TRBV6-1 and TRBJ2-3; a possible D gene is TRBD2 (5 bases). Germline values: CDR1 MNHNS, CDR2 SASEGT. The CDR3 length is 17 residues. Deletions cut 1 base from V and 6 bases from J, with 20 bases between. CDR3 amino acids: CASSEEKLVPVPDTQYF. The CDR3 DNA follows: TGTGCCAGCAGTGAAGAGAAACTAGTCCCAGTTCCCGATACGCAGTATTTT.

V gene TRBV4-1 combines with J gene TRBJ1-6, with a weak D call TRBD1 (6 bases). Per germline, CDR1 MGHRA and CDR2 YSYEKL. Trimming cost V 1 base and J 7 bases, with 8 bases left between them. The CDR3 totals 14 residues. The CDR3 loop reads CASSQGQVNSPLHF. In DNA form, the CDR3 reads TGCGCCAGCAGCCAAGGACAGGTCAATTCACCCCTCCACTTT.

The CDR3 sequence is CSVVPLSKTGSYEQYF. CDR3 DNA: TGCAGCGTTGTCCCCTTAAGTAAAACCGGCTCCTACGAGCAGTACTTC. The J gene is TRBJ2-7, the V gene TRBV29-1; unclear D gene. Germline V CDR1 and CDR2: SQVTM, ANQGSEA. Deletions cut 4 bases from V and 0 bases from J, with 19 bases between. The CDR3 spans 16 residues.

A single count supports this clone. The V call is TRBV19, the J call TRBJ2-7; D uncertain. Germline values: CDR1 LNHDA, CDR2 SQIVND (reference sequence). V was shortened by 5 bases and J by 2 bases, with 7 bases between the two germline ends. The CDR3 extends over 12 amino acids. CDR3 residues: CASSPSPYEQYF. CDR3 bases: TGTGCCAGTAGTCCTTCTCCCTACGAGCAGTACTTC.

The CDR3 DNA is TGTGCCAGCAGTTTAGCCGGGAGGGCGCTCGAGCAGTACTTC. As protein: CASSLAGRALEQYF. V is TRBV27 and J is TRBJ2-7, with 8 bases matching TRBD2. Germline values: CDR1 MNHEY, CDR2 SMNVEV (reference sequence). The CDR3 is made up of 14 amino acids. The V gene end was trimmed by 2 bases and the J gene end by 6 bases; junction bases not matched to a gene: 6.

The V gene is TRBV29-1, the J gene TRBJ2-1, with D possibly TRBD2 on 5 matching bases. V was clipped by 0 bases and J by 0 bases, with 12 bases between them. The CDR3 runs to 16 residues. Germline-derived CDR1 and CDR2 are SQVTM and ANQGSEA. In nucleotides, the CDR3 is TGCAGCGTTGAAGATGGACGGGGAAGCTCCTACAATGAGCAGTTCTTC. Its translation is CSVEDGRGSSYNEQFF.

This clone came up once. The chain employs TRBV6-5 and TRBJ1-2; 7 bases map to TRBD1. Germline trimming cut 2 bases from V and 4 bases from J; bases unmatched to any gene: 10. The CDR3 has 16 residues. Germline V gene sequence: CDR1 MNHEY, CDR2 SVGAGI. CDR3 nucleotides: TGTGCCAGCAGTTACGGCCCTCCGGGACAGACCTATGGCTACACCTTC. This codes for CASSYGPPGQTYGYTF.

The rearrangement links TRBV6-5 to TRBJ2-1, with D possibly being TRBD1 (6 bases). CDR3 length equals 12 residues. Trimming cost V 3 bases and J 7 bases, with 7 bases left between them. The V gene's germline CDR1 is MNHEY and CDR2 SVGAGI. The CDR3 spells CASSYGQNEQFF. In DNA form, the CDR3 reads TGTGCCAGCAGTTATGGACAGAATGAGCAGTTCTTC.

This chain links TRBV28 with TRBJ2-6; 9 bases match TRBD1. V trimming: 2 bases; J trimming: 1 base; junction bases outside the gene matches: 15. Looked up from germline, CDR1 is MDHEN and CDR2 is SYDVKM. The CDR3 has 21 residues. CDR3: CASSLGTGWYTSASGANVLTF. The CDR3 region has the DNA TGTGCCAGCAGTTTAGGGACAGGGTGGTATACGAGTGCTTCTGGGGCCAACGTCCTGACTTTC.

The V call is TRBV19, the J call TRBJ1-2; 9 bases are a match to TRBD1. Germline V gene sequence: CDR1 LNHDA, CDR2 SQIVND (reference sequence). The CDR3 has 17 amino acids. V lost 6 bases and J lost 4; bases outside the gene matches: 15. DNA of the CDR3: TGTGCCAGTAGATTGGGACAGGGAGGTAAAGCCTCCTATGGCTACACCTTC. It codes for CASRLGQGGKASYGYTF. Together with reference TRBV19 and TRBJ1-2, the CDR3 gives the full variable domain: DGGITQSPKYLFRKEGQNVTLSCEQNLNHDAMYWYRQDPGQGLRLIYYSQIVNDFQKGDIAEGYSVSREKKESFPLTVTSAQKNPTAFYLCASRLGQGGKASYGYTFGSGTRLTVV.

V and J are TRBV27 and TRBJ1-5; weak D call: TRBD1 (5 bases). V lost 3 bases to trimming and J lost 1 base, with 7 bases between them. The CDR3 length is 14 residues. Germline CDR1 and CDR2: MNHEY and SMNVEV (reference sequence). DNA for the CDR3: TGTGCCAGCAGTTTCAGGGAAAGCAATCAGCCCCAGCATTTT. It translates to CASSFRESNQPQHF.

This rearrangement joins TRBV28 to TRBJ2-7; 9 bases fit TRBD1. Germline lookup yields CDR1 MDHEN and CDR2 SYDVKM. Trimming at V came to 4 bases and at J to 3 bases, leaving 7 bases not matched to a gene. The CDR3 spans 15 residues. The CDR3 is CASSSQGTGNYEQYF. The CDR3 DNA reads TGTGCCAGCAGTTCCCAAGGGACAGGGAACTACGAGCAGTACTTC. Complete variable domain (other parts from reference TRBV28 and TRBJ2-7): DVKVTQSSRYLVKRTGEKVFLECVQDMDHENMFWYRQDPGLGLRLIYFSYDVKMKEKGDIPEGYSVSREKKERFSLILESASTNQTSMYLCASSSQGTGNYEQYFGPGTRLTVT.

The gene calls are TRBV27 and TRBJ2-1; 7 nucleotides agree with TRBD2. The junction had 8 bases not matched to a gene; V was cut back by 1 base and J by 14 bases. Germline-derived CDR1 and CDR2 are MNHEY and SMNVEV (reference sequence). The CDR3 spans 13 residues. CDR3 nucleotide sequence: TGTGCCAGCAGTTTATTAGGGGAGCGGGATAAGTTCTTC. Protein: CASSLLGERDKFF.

The J gene is TRBJ2-3, the V gene TRBV9; 7 bases agree with TRBD2. Germline CDR1 and CDR2: SGDLS and YYNGEE. J was trimmed by 0 bases and V by 3 bases; bases with no gene match: 10. The CDR3 is 17 amino acids. The CDR3 reads CASSANPASGSTDTQYF. The DNA for the CDR3 is TGTGCCAGCAGCGCTAACCCTGCTAGCGGTAGCACAGATACGCAGTATTTT.

The genes are TRBV9 and TRBJ2-7, with TRBD2 matching 9 bases. The CDR3 has 15 residues. Germline CDR1 SGDLS, CDR2 YYNGEE. The ends lost 0 bases at V and 4 bases at J; junction bases unmatched: 5. The CDR3 region is CASSVGLAGPYEQYF. The CDR3 DNA reads TGTGCCAGCAGCGTAGGTCTAGCGGGACCTTACGAGCAGTACTTC.

The J gene is TRBJ1-3, the V gene TRBV18, with 7 nucleotides matching TRBD1. Per the germline V gene, CDR1 is KGHSH and CDR2 is LQKENI. This CDR3 is 16 amino acids long. V gave up 4 bases and J gave up 2 bases; unmatched junction bases: 8. The CDR3 loop is CASSLSRQGTGNTIYF. The CDR3 nucleotides are TGTGCCAGCTCACTTTCCCGACAGGGAACTGGAAACACCATATATTTT.

V is TRBV6-1 and J is TRBJ1-1; 8 positions agree with TRBD1. V lost 9 bases to trimming and J lost 2 bases; unmatched junction nucleotides: 5. Looked up from germline, CDR1 is MNHNS and CDR2 is SASEGT. This CDR3 spans 13 amino acids. The chain's CDR3 is CASSTGANTEAFF. In DNA, the CDR3 is TGTGCCAGTTCGACAGGGGCAAACACTGAAGCTTTCTTT.

The chain couples TRBV6-5 to TRBJ2-3; 8 bases line up with TRBD2. This CDR3 spans 14 amino acids. Per germline, CDR1 MNHEY and CDR2 SVGAGI. Losses at the gene ends were 6 bases for V and 6 bases for J; bases not matched to a gene: 8. The CDR3: CASRRGTRGDTQYF. The CDR3 bases are TGTGCCAGCAGACGCGGGACTAGGGGTGATACGCAGTATTTT.